The present entry profiles one T cell receptor (beta chain) with its context. CDR1 SNHLY and CDR2 FYNNEI come from the germline V gene. Trimming left V 8 bases short and J 4 bases short, with 7 bases between. The CDR3 has 11 amino acids. These data come from a study of blood T cell repertoires in COVID-19. Profiling relied on immunoSEQ multiplex PCR, and the TCRdb table lists in-frame clones only, not all of them. This table has 180,000 or so clones, 75% to 90% appearing once. The participants were between about 18 and 95 years old and came from 20 to 30 US areas. Resolution of symptoms, clearance, or two negative PCRs was present in recovered Cohort 3 donors.

Specimen: PBMCs or T cells enriched from blood (not recorded which). The V and J genes are TRBV2 and TRBJ2-3; D remains unclear. This clonotype was obtained from a woman under 30 who had recovered from COVID-19. The CDR3 spells CASEVADTQYF. CDR3 nucleotides: TGTGCCAGCGAGGTCGCAGATACGCAGTATTTT.